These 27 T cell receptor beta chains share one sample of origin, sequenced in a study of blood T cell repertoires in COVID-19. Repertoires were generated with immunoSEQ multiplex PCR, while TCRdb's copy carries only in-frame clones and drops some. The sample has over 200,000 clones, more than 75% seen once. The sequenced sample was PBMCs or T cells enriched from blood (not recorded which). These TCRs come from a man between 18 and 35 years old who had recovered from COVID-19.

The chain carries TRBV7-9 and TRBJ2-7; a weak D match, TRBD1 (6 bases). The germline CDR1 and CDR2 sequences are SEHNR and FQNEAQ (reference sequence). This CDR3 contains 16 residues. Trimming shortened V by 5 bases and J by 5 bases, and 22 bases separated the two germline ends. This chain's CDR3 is CASSKDRSEVFHEQYF. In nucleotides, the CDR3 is TGTGCCAGCAGCAAGGACAGATCAGAGGTTTTCCACGAGCAGTACTTC.

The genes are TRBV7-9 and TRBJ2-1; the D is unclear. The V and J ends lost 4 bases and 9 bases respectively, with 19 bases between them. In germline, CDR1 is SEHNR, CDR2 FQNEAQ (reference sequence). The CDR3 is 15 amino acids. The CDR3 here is CASSSLLPSLREQFF. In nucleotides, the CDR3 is TGTGCCAGCAGCTCCCTCCTCCCCTCCCTGCGTGAGCAGTTCTTC. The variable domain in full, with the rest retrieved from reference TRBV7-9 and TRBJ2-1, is DTGVSQNPRHKITKRGQNVTFRCDPISEHNRLYWYRQTLGQGPEFLTYFQNEAQLEKSRLLSDRFSAERPKGSFSTLEIQRTEQGDSAMYLCASSSLLPSLREQFFGPGTRLTVL.

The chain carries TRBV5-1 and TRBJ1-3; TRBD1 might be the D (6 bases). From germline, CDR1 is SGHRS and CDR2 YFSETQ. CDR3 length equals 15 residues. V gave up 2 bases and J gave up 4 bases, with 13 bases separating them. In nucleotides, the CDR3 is TGCGCCAGCAGCTTAACAGGGCTTACGGGAAACACCATATATTTT. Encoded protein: CASSLTGLTGNTIYF.

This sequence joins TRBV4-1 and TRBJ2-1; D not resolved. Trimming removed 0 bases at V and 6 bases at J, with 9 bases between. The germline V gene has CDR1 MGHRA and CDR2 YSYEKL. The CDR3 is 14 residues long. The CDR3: CASSQESSSNEQFF. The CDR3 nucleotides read TGCGCCAGCAGCCAAGAGTCAAGCTCCAATGAGCAGTTCTTC.

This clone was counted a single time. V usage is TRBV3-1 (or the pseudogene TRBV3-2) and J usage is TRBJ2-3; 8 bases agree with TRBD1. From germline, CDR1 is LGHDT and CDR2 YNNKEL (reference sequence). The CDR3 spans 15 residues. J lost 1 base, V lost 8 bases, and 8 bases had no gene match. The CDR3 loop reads CASGTPGQGTDTQYF. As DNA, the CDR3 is TGTGCCAGCGGAACACCGGGACAGGGCACAGATACGCAGTATTTT.

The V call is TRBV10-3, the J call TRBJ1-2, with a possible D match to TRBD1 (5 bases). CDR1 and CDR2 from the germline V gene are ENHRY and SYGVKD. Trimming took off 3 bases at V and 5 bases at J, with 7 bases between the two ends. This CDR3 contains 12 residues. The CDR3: CAISDGGYGYTF. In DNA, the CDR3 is TGTGCCATCAGTGACGGGGGATATGGCTACACCTTC.

CDR3 residues: CASSSSRRTYNEQFF. The CDR3 bases are TGCGCCAGCAGTTCCTCGCGGAGGACCTACAATGAGCAGTTCTTC. The chain carries TRBV10-1 and TRBJ2-1; perhaps TRBD2 as D (5 bases). Trimming shortened V by 5 bases and J by 2 bases, and 13 bases separated the two germline ends. Per germline, CDR1 WNHNN and CDR2 SYGVQD (reference sequence). This CDR3 has 15 residues.

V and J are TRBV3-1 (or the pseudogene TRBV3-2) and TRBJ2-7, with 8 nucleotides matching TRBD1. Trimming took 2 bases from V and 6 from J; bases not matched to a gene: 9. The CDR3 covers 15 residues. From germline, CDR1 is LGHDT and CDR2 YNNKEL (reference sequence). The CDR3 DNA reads TGTGCCAGCAGCCAATTGGGACAGGCTATCCGCGAGCAGTACTTC. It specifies CASSQLGQAIREQYF.

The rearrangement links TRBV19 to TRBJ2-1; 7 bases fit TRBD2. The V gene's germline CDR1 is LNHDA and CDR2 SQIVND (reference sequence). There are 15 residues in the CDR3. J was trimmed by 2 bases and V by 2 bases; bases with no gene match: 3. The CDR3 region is CASSIREGPYNEQFF. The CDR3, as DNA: TGTGCCAGTAGTATAAGGGAGGGCCCCTACAATGAGCAGTTCTTC.

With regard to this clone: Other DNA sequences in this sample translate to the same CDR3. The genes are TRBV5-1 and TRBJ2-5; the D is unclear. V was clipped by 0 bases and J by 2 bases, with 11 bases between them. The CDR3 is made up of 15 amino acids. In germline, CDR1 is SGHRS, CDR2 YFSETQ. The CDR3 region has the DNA TGCGCCAGCAGCTTGGTCGGCACAGTACAAGAGACCCAGTACTTC. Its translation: CASSLVGTVQETQYF.

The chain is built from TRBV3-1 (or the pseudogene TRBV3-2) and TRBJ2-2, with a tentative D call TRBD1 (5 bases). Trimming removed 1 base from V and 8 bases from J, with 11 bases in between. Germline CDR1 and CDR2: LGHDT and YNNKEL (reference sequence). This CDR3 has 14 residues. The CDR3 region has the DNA TGTGCCAGCAGCCAAGGGAGAGCAGGGGGGGAGCTGTTTTTT. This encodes CASSQGRAGGELFF.

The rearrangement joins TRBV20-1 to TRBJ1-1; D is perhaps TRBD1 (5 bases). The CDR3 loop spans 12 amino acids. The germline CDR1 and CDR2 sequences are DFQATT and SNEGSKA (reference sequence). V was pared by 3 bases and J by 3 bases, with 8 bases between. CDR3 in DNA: TGCAGTGCTAGTGGGGGGGACACTGAAGCTTTCTTT. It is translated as CSASGGDTEAFF.

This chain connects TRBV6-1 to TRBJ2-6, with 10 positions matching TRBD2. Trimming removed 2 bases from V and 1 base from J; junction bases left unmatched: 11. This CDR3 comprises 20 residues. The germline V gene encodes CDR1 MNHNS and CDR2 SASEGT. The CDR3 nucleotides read TGTGCCAGCAGTGAATTTAGTGGAGCGGGGGGGCCTTCTGGGGCCAACGTCCTGACTTTC. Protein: CASSEFSGAGGPSGANVLTF.

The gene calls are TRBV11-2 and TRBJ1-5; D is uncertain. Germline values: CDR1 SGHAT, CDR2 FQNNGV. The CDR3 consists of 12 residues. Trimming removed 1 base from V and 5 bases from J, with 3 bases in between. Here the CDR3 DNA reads TGTGCCAGCAGCTTAGGAGATCAGCCCCAGCATTTT. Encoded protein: CASSLGDQPQHF.

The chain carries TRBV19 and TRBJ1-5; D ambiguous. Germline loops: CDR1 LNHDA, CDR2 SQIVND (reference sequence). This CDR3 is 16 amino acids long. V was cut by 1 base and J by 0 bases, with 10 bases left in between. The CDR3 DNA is TGTGCCAGTAGTATAGTAGGGAGTAATAGCAATCAGCCCCAGCATTTT. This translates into CASSIVGSNSNQPQHF.

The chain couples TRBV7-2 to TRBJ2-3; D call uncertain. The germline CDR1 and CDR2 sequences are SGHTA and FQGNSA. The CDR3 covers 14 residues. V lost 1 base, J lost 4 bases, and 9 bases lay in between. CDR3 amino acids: CASSLVSRADTQYF. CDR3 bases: TGTGCCAGCAGCTTAGTAAGCCGCGCAGATACGCAGTATTTT.

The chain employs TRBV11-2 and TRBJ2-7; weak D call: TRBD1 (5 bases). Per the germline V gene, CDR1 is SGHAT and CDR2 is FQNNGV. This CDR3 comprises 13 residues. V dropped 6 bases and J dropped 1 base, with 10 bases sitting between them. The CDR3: CASSTGNSYEQYF. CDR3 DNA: TGTGCCAGCAGTACAGGCAATTCCTACGAGCAGTACTTC.

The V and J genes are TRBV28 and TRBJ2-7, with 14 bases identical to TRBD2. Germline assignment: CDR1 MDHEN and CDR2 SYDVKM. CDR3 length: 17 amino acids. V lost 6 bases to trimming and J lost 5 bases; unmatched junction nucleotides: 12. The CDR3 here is CASSILRGLAGVNEQYF. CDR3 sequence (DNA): TGTGCCAGCAGCATTCTACGGGGACTAGCGGGAGTCAACGAGCAGTACTTC. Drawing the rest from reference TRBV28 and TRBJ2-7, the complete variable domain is DVKVTQSSRYLVKRTGEKVFLECVQDMDHENMFWYRQDPGLGLRLIYFSYDVKMKEKGDIPEGYSVSREKKERFSLILESASTNQTSMYLCASSILRGLAGVNEQYFGPGTRLTVT.

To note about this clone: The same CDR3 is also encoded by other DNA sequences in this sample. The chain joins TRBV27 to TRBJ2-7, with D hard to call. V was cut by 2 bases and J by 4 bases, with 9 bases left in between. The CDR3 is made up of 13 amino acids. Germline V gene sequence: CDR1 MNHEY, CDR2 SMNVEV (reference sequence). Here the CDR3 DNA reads TGTGCCAGCAGTTTAACTGCGTCGTACGAGCAGTACTTC. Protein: CASSLTASYEQYF.

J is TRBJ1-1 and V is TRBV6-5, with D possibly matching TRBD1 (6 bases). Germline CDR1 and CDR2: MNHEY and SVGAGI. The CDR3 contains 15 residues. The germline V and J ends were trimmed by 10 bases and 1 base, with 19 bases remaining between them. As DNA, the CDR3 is TGTGCCATCCCACCGACTCTGACAGGGAACACTGAAGCTTTCTTT. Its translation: CAIPPTLTGNTEAFF.

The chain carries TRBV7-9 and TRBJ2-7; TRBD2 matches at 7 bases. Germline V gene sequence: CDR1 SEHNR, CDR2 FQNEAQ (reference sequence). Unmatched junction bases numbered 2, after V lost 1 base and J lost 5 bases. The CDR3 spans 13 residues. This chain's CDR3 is CASSLGGRDEQYF. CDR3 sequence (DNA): TGTGCCAGCAGCTTAGGAGGGAGGGACGAGCAGTACTTC. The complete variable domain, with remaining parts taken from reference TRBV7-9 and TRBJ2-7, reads DTGVSQNPRHKITKRGQNVTFRCDPISEHNRLYWYRQTLGQGPEFLTYFQNEAQLEKSRLLSDRFSAERPKGSFSTLEIQRTEQGDSAMYLCASSLGGRDEQYFGPGTRLTVT.

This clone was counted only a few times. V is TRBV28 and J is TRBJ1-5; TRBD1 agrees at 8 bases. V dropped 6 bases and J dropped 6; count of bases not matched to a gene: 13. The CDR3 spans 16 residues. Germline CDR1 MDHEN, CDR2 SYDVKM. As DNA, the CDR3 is TGTGCCAGCAGAAAAATTCGGACAGGGAAGGCTCAGCCCCAGCATTTT. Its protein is CASRKIRTGKAQPQHF.

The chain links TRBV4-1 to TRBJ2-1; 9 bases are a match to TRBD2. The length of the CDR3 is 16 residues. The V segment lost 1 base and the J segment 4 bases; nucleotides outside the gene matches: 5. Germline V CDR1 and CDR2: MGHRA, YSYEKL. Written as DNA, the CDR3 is TGCGCCAGCAGCCAAGTCGGCGCGGGAGGGTACAATGAGCAGTTCTTC. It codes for CASSQVGAGGYNEQFF.

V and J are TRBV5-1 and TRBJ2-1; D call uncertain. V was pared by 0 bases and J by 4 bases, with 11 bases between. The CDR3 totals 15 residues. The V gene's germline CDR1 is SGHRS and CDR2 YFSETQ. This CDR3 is CASSLVSPVYNEQFF. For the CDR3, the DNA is TGCGCCAGCAGCTTGGTCTCGCCAGTTTACAATGAGCAGTTCTTC.

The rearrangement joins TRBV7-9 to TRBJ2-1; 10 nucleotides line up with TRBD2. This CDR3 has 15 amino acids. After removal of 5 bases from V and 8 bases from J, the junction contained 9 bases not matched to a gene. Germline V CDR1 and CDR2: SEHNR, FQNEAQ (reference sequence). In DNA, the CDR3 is TGTGCCAGCAGCCTAGGGCTAGCGGGAGCGGATGAGCAGTTCTTC. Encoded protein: CASSLGLAGADEQFF.

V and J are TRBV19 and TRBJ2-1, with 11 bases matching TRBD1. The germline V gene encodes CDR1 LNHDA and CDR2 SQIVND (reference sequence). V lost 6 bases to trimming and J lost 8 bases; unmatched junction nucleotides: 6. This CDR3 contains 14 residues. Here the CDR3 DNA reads TGTGCCAGTAGGAGGACAGGGGGCAGGCATGAGCAGTTCTTC. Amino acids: CASRRTGGRHEQFF.

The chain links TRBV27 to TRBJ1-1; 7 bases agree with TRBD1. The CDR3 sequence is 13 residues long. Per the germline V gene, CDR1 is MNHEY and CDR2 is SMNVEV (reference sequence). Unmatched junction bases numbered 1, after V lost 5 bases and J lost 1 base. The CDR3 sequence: CASSTGANTEAFF. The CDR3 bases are TGTGCCAGCAGTACAGGGGCGAACACTGAAGCTTTCTTT.